The entry below describes one TCR beta chain. At one end, the junction sequence differs from germline, possibly due to a read error. The CDR3 length is 18 residues. The germline CDR1 and CDR2 sequences are SGHTA and FQGNSA. This entry is derived from a study of cytomegalovirus exposure and HLA in healthy donors. It was with 60 Vbeta and 13 Jbeta primers that the PCR ran. Libraries were prepared by immunoSEQ multiplex PCR; TCRdb keeps only in-frame clonotypes and omits some of them. Its table lists about 130,000 clones. The sequence derives from an older woman in good health and CMV-seronegative. The source material was PBMCs. V usage is TRBV7-2 and J usage is TRBJ2-3, with D perhaps matching TRBD2 (6 bases). CDR3 loop: CASSLARVRGGGTDTQYF. In DNA form, the CDR3 reads TGTGCCAGCAGCCTAGCCAGAGTGAGGGGCGGGGGCACAGATACGCAGTATTTT.